This entry features one T cell receptor beta chain sequence. Unique molecular identifiers (one per individual cDNA molecule) were attached. TCRdb fed the 5' RACE reads into MiXCR, producing one record per CDR3 protein. In the table there are approximately 70,000 distinct CDR3 sequences, roughly an eighth of which are singletons. The CDR3 is 16 amino acids. Deletions cut 7 bases from V and 4 bases from J, with 20 bases between. These data are taken from a study of early T cells in non-severe SARS-CoV-2 infection. Material: whole blood. The rearrangement joins TRBV12-3 or TRBV12-4 to TRBJ1-5; possible D gene TRBD1, 6 bases. This TCR came from an adult who was a healthcare worker with PCR-confirmed SARS-CoV-2 infection or an uninfected control (not recorded which). In DNA, the CDR3 is TGTGCCAGCACTCGGTCGGACAGAGGGGGGAATCAGCCCCAGCATTTT. Translated: CASTRSDRGGNQPQHF.